What follows is one TCR beta chain and its context. Antigen specificity is unknown. TCRB transcripts that were expressed got sequenced, as all of the isolated RNA had been reverse transcribed. Here immunoSEQ multiplex PCR was the method, and the copy in TCRdb shows in-frame clones only, minus some. Of tens of thousands of clones listed, approximately 50% are singletons. Germline V lookup: CDR1 SGHRS, CDR2 YFSETQ. CDR3 size: 15 residues. Germline trimming cut 0 bases from V and 3 bases from J; bases unmatched to any gene: 4. The data are from a study of beta chain features in type 1 diabetes. At the level of the study: Healthy donors resembled patients in age, gender and cell yields.

Study-wide results and limits: Among patients with Type 1 diabetes, TCRB CDR3s were moderately but significantly shorter in every one of the four CD4+ subsets. Whatever favoring of shorter templates PCR might show would apply equally to patients and controls. Reduced insertions and increased deletions marked VDJ junctions in type 1 diabetes patients.

Sorted cells reached over 98% purity in every population. The specimen was central memory CD4+ T cells from blood. The chain has TRBV5-1 and TRBJ2-3, with 7 bases matching TRBD2. The origin of this receptor is a man aged 25 to 40 with type 1 diabetes. The CDR3 here is CASSLAGGITDTQYF. The CDR3 nucleotides read TGCGCCAGCAGCTTGGCGGGGGGTATTACAGATACGCAGTATTTT. Using reference TRBV5-1 and TRBJ2-3 for the parts outside the CDR3, the full variable domain is KAGVTQTPRYLIKTRGQQVTLSCSPISGHRSVSWYQQTPGQGLQFLFEYFSETQRNKGNFPGRFSGRQFSNSRSEMNVSTLELGDSALYLCASSLAGGITDTQYFGPGTRLTVL.